This T cell receptor (beta chain) was sequenced for a study of T cell repertoires in ileal Crohn's disease. Overall study context: 30% to 40% were active smokers at surgery; median disease duration was 7.9 years. Thiopurines (around ten) or anti-TNF agents (18) were given postoperatively to about half.

Comment on this clone: Its antigen is not identified. The same CDR3 is also encoded by other DNA sequences in this sample.

Study-wide findings and caveats: Every patient over 26.8% clonality showed endoscopic recurrence. Mucosal expansions were suggested to be mainly CD8 T cells.

V gave up 0 bases and J gave up 3 bases; unmatched junction bases: 2. Germline CDR1 SGDLS, CDR2 YYNGEE. This CDR3 has 16 residues. Repertoires were generated with immunoSEQ multiplex PCR, while TCRdb's copy carries only in-frame clones and drops some. This sample has about 14,000 clones; over 80% occur once, and the top ten carry roughly 6.2%. Sequencing used ileal tissue. The rearrangement uses TRBV9 and TRBJ2-3; 12 bases map to TRBD2. This sequence was found in an adult with Crohn's disease. The CDR3 is CASSVGLAGATDTQYF. CDR3 nucleotide sequence: TGTGCCAGCAGCGTAGGACTAGCGGGAGCGACAGATACGCAGTATTTT.